One TCR beta chain is described in this entry. Germline assignment: CDR1 LNHDA and CDR2 SQIVND (reference sequence). Trimming cost V 7 bases and J 0 bases; bases outside gene matches: 6. The CDR3 consists of 16 residues. The study drew participants aged about 18 to 89 years from around 24 US areas. Clinical histories supplied by participants themselves formed the basis of cohort assignment. Two consecutive negative NP/OP PCR tests, clearance, or resolved symptoms defined Cohort 3 recovery. These data belong to a study of blood T cell repertoires in COVID-19. Study-wide context: T cells, B-cell-depleted T cells, or PBMCs provided the cDNA or gDNA that served as material.

TCRdb keeps only in-frame clones here, not all; method: immunoSEQ multiplex PCR. Found here are about 300,000 clones, roughly 88% of them singletons; the top ten hold 2.2%. The J gene is TRBJ2-2, the V gene TRBV19, with 9 bases aligning to TRBD2. This TCR came from a man between 25 and 39 years old who had recovered from COVID-19. Sequencing was carried out using PBMCs or T cells enriched from blood (not recorded which). CDR3 sequence reads: CASTQPSGANTGELFF. As DNA, the CDR3 is TGTGCCAGTACTCAACCTAGCGGGGCGAACACCGGGGAGCTGTTTTTT.